This T cell receptor beta chain appears in the sequencing data of a study of control samples from healthy donors and cancer patients. TCRdb's table, derived via immunoSEQ multiplex PCR, lists solely in-frame clones and lacks some. The sample includes 150,000 to 200,000 clones, over 85% seen only once; the top ten take around 8%. The trim removed 4 bases at V and 7 bases at J, leaving 8 bases unmatched. The germline V gene encodes CDR1 SGHRS and CDR2 YFSETQ. This CDR3 is built from 15 residues. This sequence joins TRBV5-1 and TRBJ2-2; TRBD1 matches 9 bases. The source is a woman aged 40 to 50 in good health. The sample was blood. The CDR3 sequence is CASSADRGRIGELFF. CDR3 DNA sequence: TGCGCCAGCAGCGCGGACAGGGGTCGGATCGGGGAGCTGTTTTTT. The complete variable domain, with remaining parts taken from reference TRBV5-1 and TRBJ2-2, reads KAGVTQTPRYLIKTRGQQVTLSCSPISGHRSVSWYQQTPGQGLQFLFEYFSETQRNKGNFPGRFSGRQFSNSRSEMNVSTLELGDSALYLCASSADRGRIGELFFGEGSRLTVL.